These T cell receptor beta chains were read from a single sample in a study of blood T cell repertoires in COVID-19. Sequenced by immunoSEQ multiplex PCR; TCRdb stores in-frame clones only, minus some. The sample has about 410,000 clones; 90% are singletons. The specimen sequenced was PBMCs or T cells enriched from blood (not recorded which). These receptors all come from a man aged 18-30 years who had recovered from COVID-19. Each CDR3 is given with its conserved first and last residue. A D gene is named only where the DNA matches it firmly. Clone size is shown for a subset of rows, as once, few, many or a class of expanded clone.

j_gene,d_gene,abundance,v_gene,CDR3aa,CDR3nt
TRBJ1-3,TRBD1,.,TRBV18,CASSPGQGEGNTIYF,TGTGCCAGCTCACCAGGACAGGGGGAAGGAAACACCATATATTTT
TRBJ2-1,TRBD2,.,TRBV29-1,CSVVKLAGVDNEQFF,TGCAGCGTGGTTAAACTAGCGGGTGTGGACAATGAGCAGTTCTTC
TRBJ2-5,.,.,TRBV30,CAWSQGQETQYF,TGTGCCTGGTCACAGGGCCAAGAGACCCAGTACTTC
TRBJ2-7,.,.,TRBV29-1,CSVEGGLAYRTYEQYF,TGCAGCGTTGAAGGAGGGTTAGCCTACCGAACCTACGAGCAGTACTTC
TRBJ2-6,.,.,TRBV27,CASSLWGPSAGQTGSGANVLTF,TGTGCCAGCAGTTTATGGGGCCCTTCCGCAGGACAGACTGGCTCTGGGGCCAACGTCCTGACTTTC
TRBJ2-1,TRBD1,.,TRBV28,CASIASRGLVMSGNEQFF,TGTGCCAGCATTGCAAGCAGGGGGCTAGTCATGTCGGGCAATGAGCAGTTCTTC
TRBJ1-4,TRBD1,.,TRBV2,CASRGTENEKLFF,TGTGCCAGCAGGGGGACAGAGAATGAAAAACTGTTTTTT
TRBJ2-1,TRBD2,once,TRBV12-3/TRBV12-4,CASRLAGGDEQFF,TGTGCCAGCAGGCTCGCCGGGGGGGATGAGCAGTTCTTC
TRBJ2-3,TRBD2,.,TRBV7-2,CASSPRDYSTDTQYF,TGTGCCAGCAGCCCAAGGGACTACAGCACAGATACGCAGTATTTT
TRBJ1-1,TRBD1,.,TRBV7-9,CASSQPGQGARGTEAFF,TGTGCCAGCAGCCAACCGGGACAGGGGGCTAGAGGGACTGAAGCTTTCTTT
TRBJ1-1,.,.,TRBV6-5,CASSYRGWDTEAFF,TGTGCCAGCAGTTACCGGGGGTGGGACACTGAAGCTTTCTTT
TRBJ2-5,.,.,TRBV7-9,CASSTGTSGFLETQYF,.
TRBJ1-4,.,.,TRBV30,CAWNPARVSATNEKLFF,TGTGCCTGGAACCCGGCCAGGGTTTCTGCAACTAATGAAAAACTGTTTTTT
TRBJ2-3,.,.,TRBV5-4,CASSLEITSTDTQYF,TGTGCCAGCAGCTTGGAGATTACTAGCACAGATACGCAGTATTTT
TRBJ2-3,TRBD2,.,TRBV19,CASSRPSGGTDTQYF,TGTGCCAGTAGTAGGCCGAGCGGGGGGACAGATACGCAGTATTTT
TRBJ2-7,.,.,TRBV2,CASSGESEQYF,TGTGCCAGCAGTGGAGAGTCCGAGCAGTACTTC
TRBJ2-3,TRBD1,.,TRBV5-1,CASSFLGTGIADTQYF,TGCGCCAGCAGCTTTCTCGGGACAGGGATCGCAGATACGCAGTATTTT
TRBJ2-7,.,.,TRBV7-9,CASSLVGRNYEQYF,TGTGCCAGCAGCTTAGTGGGCAGAAACTACGAGCAGTACTTC
TRBJ2-3,TRBD1,.,TRBV5-1,CASSWGTGEDTQYF,TGCGCCAGCAGCTGGGGGACAGGGGAAGATACGCAGTATTTT
TRBJ1-5,.,.,TRBV7-9,CASSPGNQPQHF,TGTGCCAGCAGCCCGGGTAATCAGCCCCAGCATTTT
TRBJ2-1,TRBD2,.,TRBV7-6,CASSLGSGGPEDYNEQFF,TGTGCCAGCAGCTTAGGTAGCGGGGGACCGGAAGATTACAATGAGCAGTTCTTC
TRBJ1-2,TRBD1,.,TRBV10-3,CAISDGSNRGFRNYGYTF,TGTGCCATCAGTGATGGGTCCAACAGGGGATTTCGGAACTATGGCTACACCTTC
TRBJ2-2,.,.,TRBV30,CAWYPRGSPGELFF,TGTGCCTGGTATCCTAGAGGTAGCCCCGGGGAGCTGTTTTTT
TRBJ1-2,.,.,TRBV5-6,CASSLTGTDGYTF,TGTGCCAGCAGTTTGACAGGTACGGATGGCTACACCTTC
TRBJ1-2,.,once,TRBV10-3,CASQGGPPNYGYTF,TGTGCCTCCCAGGGTGGGCCTCCTAACTATGGCTACACCTTC
TRBJ1-6,.,.,TRBV5-4,CASSLATAHNSPLHF,TGTGCCAGCAGCTTGGCGACAGCCCATAATTCACCCCTCCACTTT
TRBJ1-1,TRBD1,.,TRBV3-1/TRBV3-2,CASSPWDRIDTEAFF,TGTGCCAGCAGCCCATGGGACAGGATAGACACTGAAGCTTTCTTT
TRBJ2-3,TRBD1,few,TRBV6-5,CASRRWTGGADTQYF,TGTGCCAGCAGGAGATGGACAGGGGGCGCAGATACGCAGTATTTT
TRBJ1-3,TRBD1,.,TRBV9,CASSAQGASGNTIYF,TGTGCCAGCAGCGCACAGGGGGCTTCTGGAAACACCATATATTTT
TRBJ1-1,.,few,TRBV6-2/TRBV6-3,CASSLRQNTEAFF,TGTGCCAGCAGTCTCCGACAGAACACTGAAGCTTTCTTT
TRBJ1-2,TRBD1,.,TRBV15,CATSRDRLDYGYTF,TGTGCCACCAGCAGGGACAGGTTAGACTATGGCTACACCTTC
TRBJ1-2,.,.,TRBV11-2,CASSPGGNYGYTF,TGTGCCAGCAGCCCCGGGGGGAACTATGGCTACACCTTC
TRBJ1-5,TRBD1,.,TRBV4-1,CASSQDSGQGYQPQHF,TGCGCCAGCAGCCAAGACTCGGGACAGGGTTATCAGCCCCAGCATTTT
TRBJ1-2,TRBD1,.,TRBV5-4,CASSFLDRLLGYTF,TGTGCCAGCAGCTTCCTGGACAGGCTATTAGGCTACACCTTC
TRBJ1-4,TRBD1,once,TRBV5-6,CASSSYRPGQGEKLFF,TGTGCCAGCAGCTCATACCGACCTGGACAGGGTGAAAAACTGTTTTTT
TRBJ1-1,.,.,TRBV7-2,CAWPSGTHRSTEAFF,TGTGCCTGGCCTTCCGGGACACACAGGAGTACTGAAGCTTTCTTT
TRBJ1-6,.,.,TRBV9,CASSVEPLGGSPLHF,TGTGCCAGCAGCGTAGAGCCTCTAGGAGGATCACCCCTCCACTTT
TRBJ1-2,.,.,TRBV28,CASSFSGGYTF,TGTGCCAGCAGTTTTTCCGGTGGCTACACCTTC
TRBJ2-3,TRBD2,.,TRBV19,CASSTSGSTDTQYF,TGTGCCAGTAGTACTAGCGGGAGTACAGATACGCAGTATTTT
TRBJ1-3,.,.,TRBV28,CASNLQRAVGNTIYF,TGTGCCAGCAACCTACAGAGGGCCGTTGGAAACACCATATATTTT
TRBJ1-1,.,once,TRBV19,CASSIPGGAFF,TGTGCCAGTAGTATACCCGGGGGAGCTTTCTTT
TRBJ1-4,.,.,TRBV27,CASRFIATNEKLFF,TGTGCCAGCCGTTTTATCGCAACTAATGAAAAACTGTTTTTT
TRBJ2-1,TRBD1,.,TRBV5-5,CASSLQASAGGNNEQFF,TGTGCCAGCAGCTTGCAGGCCTCTGCAGGGGGTAACAATGAGCAGTTCTTC
TRBJ1-6,.,.,TRBV12-5,CASGLGQGGNSPLHF,TGTGCTAGTGGTTTGGGGCAGGGAGGAAATTCACCCCTCCACTTT
TRBJ2-3,.,once,TRBV2,CASLTRGSTDTQYF,TGTGCCTCACTAACCCGGGGGAGCACAGATACGCAGTATTTT
TRBJ2-5,TRBD2,.,TRBV7-3,CASSTIAGPQETQYF,TGTGCCAGCAGCACCATAGCGGGCCCCCAAGAGACCCAGTACTTC
TRBJ1-2,TRBD1,.,TRBV24-1,CATSDLRTGNGYTF,TGTGCCACCAGTGATTTGAGGACAGGGAACGGCTACACCTTC
TRBJ1-5,.,.,TRBV2,CASSELGEGQPQHF,TGTGCCAGCAGTGAACTCGGGGAAGGGCAGCCCCAGCATTTT
TRBJ1-4,.,.,TRBV7-3,CASTPGGGWATNEKLFF,TGTGCCAGCACCCCGGGGGGGGGTTGGGCTACTAATGAAAAACTGTTTTTT
TRBJ1-1,TRBD1,.,TRBV12-3/TRBV12-4,CASSYETGGRAFF,TGTGCCAGCAGTTATGAGACAGGGGGCCGAGCTTTCTTT
TRBJ1-1,.,.,TRBV2,CASSGDGGYTEAFF,TGTGCCAGCAGTGGGGACGGAGGGTACACTGAAGCTTTCTTT
TRBJ1-5,.,.,TRBV27,CATQDRRGNQPQHF,TGTGCCACCCAAGACAGGAGAGGCAATCAGCCCCAGCATTTT
TRBJ1-4,TRBD1,.,TRBV7-8,CASSTRDRAFEKLFF,TGTGCCAGCAGCACAAGGGACAGGGCTTTTGAAAAACTGTTTTTT
TRBJ1-4,TRBD1,.,TRBV28,CASSEPGTGLGKLFF,TGTGCCAGCAGTGAACCCGGGACAGGTCTAGGAAAACTGTTTTTT
TRBJ1-3,TRBD1,.,TRBV5-4,CASSLAGQGLSGNTIYF,TGTGCCAGCAGCTTGGCAGGACAGGGTTTAAGTGGAAACACCATATATTTT
TRBJ2-6,.,once,TRBV27,CASSRTGANVLTF,TGTGCCAGCAGCAGAACTGGGGCCAACGTCCTGACTTTC